This paragraph covers one TCR beta chain sequence. The CDR3 runs 15 residues. Germline lookup yields CDR1 LNHNV and CDR2 YYDKDF (reference sequence). Trimming pared 0 bases from V and 0 bases from J, leaving 6 bases between. The sample is drawn from a study of blood T cell repertoires in COVID-19. Clones were sequenced by immunoSEQ multiplex PCR, and TCRdb holds only the in-frame ones, with some missing. The data show about 150,000 clones, roughly 72% seen once. The sample consisted of peripheral blood. The rearrangement joins TRBV15 to TRBJ2-1; D is unclear. This receptor was identified in an elderly woman with acute or convalescent COVID-19. CDR3 coding DNA: TGTGCCACCAGCAGAGATCCCAGCTCCTACAATGAGCAGTTCTTC. It codes for CATSRDPSSYNEQFF.